The 3 T cell receptor beta chains given below trace back to one sample, sequenced in a study of prognosis after radiotherapy for stage I lung cancer (dated by TCRdb to about 2021). The data were produced on an Illumina HiSeq 3000. Two rounds of multiplex PCR were used to amplify the TCR beta CDR3 region from genomic DNA. The first PCR round used primers specific to each TRBV and TRBJ gene, and the primer sequences were filed in Chinese patent CN105087789A. TCRdb itself trimmed the public reads at Q25 with fastp, ran MiXCR and retained productive beta chains. Every distinct CDR3 protein forms one entry, paired with its most common genes and DNA. The sample has about 59,000 distinct CDR3 sequences on record, around a quarter of them singletons. Approximately 8.3% of the sample is in the top ten clones. The input for sequencing was PBMCs, taken before or after stereotactic body radiation therapy (not recorded which). These receptor sequences come from a donor of 50 years or more with non-small cell lung cancer.

For this clonotype: This likely reflects a read error, since a far larger clone is one base away. V is TRBV7-2 and J is TRBJ2-7, with D possibly matching TRBD2 (6 bases). The CDR3 sequence is 13 residues long. V lost 5 bases to trimming and J lost 2 bases, with 10 bases between them. Germline V CDR1 and CDR2: SGHTA, FQGNSA. The CDR3 bases are TGTGCCAGCAGCGACCGGGAGACCTACGAGCAGTACTTC. It codes for CASSDRETYEQYF.

Worth noting for this clonotype: It may be a read error: a sequence one base away is much more abundant. This chain joins TRBV15 and TRBJ1-1, with 10 bases fitting TRBD1. There are 15 residues in the CDR3. The germline gives CDR1 LNHNV, CDR2 YYDKDF (reference sequence). Trimming at V came to 5 bases and at J to 7 bases, leaving 10 bases not matched to a gene. The chain's CDR3 is CATSGGQGGFNEAFF. The CDR3 region has the DNA TGTGCCACCAGCGGAGGACAGGGGGGTTTCAATGAAGCTTTCTTT.

About this clonotype itself: A much larger clone differs by one base, so this may be a read error. The chain carries TRBV6-5 and TRBJ1-5; D uncertain. V lost 0 bases and J 7 bases, leaving 16 bases between the germline ends. Germline CDR1 MNHEY, CDR2 SVGAGI. The CDR3 runs 16 residues. The CDR3 bases are TGTGCCAGCAGTTACTCTGTGACCATTGAAGAGCAGCCCCAGCATTTT. Translating gives CASSYSVTIEEQPQHF.